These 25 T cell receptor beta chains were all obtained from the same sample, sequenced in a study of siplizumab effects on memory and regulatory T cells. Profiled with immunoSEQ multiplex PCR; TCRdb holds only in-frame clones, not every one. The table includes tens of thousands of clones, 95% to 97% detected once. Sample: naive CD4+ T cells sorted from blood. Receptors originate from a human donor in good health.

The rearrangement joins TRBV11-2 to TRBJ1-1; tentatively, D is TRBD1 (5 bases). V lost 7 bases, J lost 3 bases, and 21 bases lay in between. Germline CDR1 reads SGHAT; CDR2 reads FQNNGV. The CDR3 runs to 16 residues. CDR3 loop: CASTHLRRGWYTEAFF. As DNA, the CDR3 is TGTGCCAGCACCCACCTCCGGCGGGGGTGGTACACTGAAGCTTTCTTT. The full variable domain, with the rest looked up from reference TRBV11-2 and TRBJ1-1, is EAGVAQSPRYKIIEKRQSVAFWCNPISGHATLYWYQQILGQGPKLLIQFQNNGVVDDSQLPKDRFSAERLKGVDSTLKIQPAKLEDSAVYLCASTHLRRGWYTEAFFGQGTRLTVV.

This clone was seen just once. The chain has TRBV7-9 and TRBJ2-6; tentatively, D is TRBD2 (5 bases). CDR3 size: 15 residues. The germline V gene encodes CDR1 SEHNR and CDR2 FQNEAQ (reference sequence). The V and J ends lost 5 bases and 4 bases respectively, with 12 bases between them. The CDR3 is CASSAIRRGANVLTF. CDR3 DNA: TGTGCCAGCAGCGCTATCAGGAGGGGGGCCAACGTCCTGACTTTC.

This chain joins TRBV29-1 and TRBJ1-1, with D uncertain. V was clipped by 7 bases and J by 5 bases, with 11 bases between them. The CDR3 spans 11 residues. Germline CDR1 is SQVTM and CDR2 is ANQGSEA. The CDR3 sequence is CSALLRTEAFF. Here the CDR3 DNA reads TGCAGCGCCCTACTTCGGACTGAAGCTTTCTTT. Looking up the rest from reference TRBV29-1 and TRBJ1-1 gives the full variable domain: SAVISQKPSRDICQRGTSLTIQCQVDSQVTMMFWYRQQPGQSLTLIATANQGSEATYESGFVIDKFPISRPNLTFSTLTVSNMSPEDSSIYLCSALLRTEAFFGQGTRLTVV.

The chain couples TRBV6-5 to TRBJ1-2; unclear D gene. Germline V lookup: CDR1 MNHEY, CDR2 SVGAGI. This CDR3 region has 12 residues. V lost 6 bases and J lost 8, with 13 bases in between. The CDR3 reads CASSPPSGGYTF. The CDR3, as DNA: TGTGCCAGCAGCCCACCCAGTGGAGGCTACACCTTC.

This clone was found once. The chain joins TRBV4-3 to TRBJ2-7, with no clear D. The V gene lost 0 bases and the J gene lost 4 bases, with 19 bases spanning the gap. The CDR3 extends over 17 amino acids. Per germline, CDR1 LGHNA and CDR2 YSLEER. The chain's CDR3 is CASSQDPRPDAFYEQYF. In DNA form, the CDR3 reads TGCGCCAGCAGCCAAGATCCCCGGCCGGACGCATTTTACGAGCAGTACTTC.

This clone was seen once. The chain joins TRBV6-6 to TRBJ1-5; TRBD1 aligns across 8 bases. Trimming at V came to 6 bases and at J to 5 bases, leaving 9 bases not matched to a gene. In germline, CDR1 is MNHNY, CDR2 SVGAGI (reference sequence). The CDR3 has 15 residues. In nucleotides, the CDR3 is TGTGCCAGCAGGCCGCCGGGACAGGAGCATCAGCCCCAGCATTTT. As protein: CASRPPGQEHQPQHF.

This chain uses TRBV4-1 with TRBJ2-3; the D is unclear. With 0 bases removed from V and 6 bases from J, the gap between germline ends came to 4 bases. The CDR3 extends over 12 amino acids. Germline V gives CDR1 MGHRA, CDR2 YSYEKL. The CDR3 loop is CASSQDGDTQYF. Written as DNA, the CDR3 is TGCGCCAGCAGCCAAGATGGGGATACGCAGTATTTT.

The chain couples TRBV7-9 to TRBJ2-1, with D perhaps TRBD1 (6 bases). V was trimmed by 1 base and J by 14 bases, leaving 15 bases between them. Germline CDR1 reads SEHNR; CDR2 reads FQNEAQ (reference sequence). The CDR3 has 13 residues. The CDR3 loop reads CASSLGQVFMKFF. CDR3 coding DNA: TGTGCCAGCAGCTTAGGACAGGTATTCATGAAGTTCTTC.

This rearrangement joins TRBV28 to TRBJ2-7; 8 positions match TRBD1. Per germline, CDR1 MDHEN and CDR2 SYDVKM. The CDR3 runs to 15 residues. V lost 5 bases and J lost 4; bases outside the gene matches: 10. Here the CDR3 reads CASSPPGQGLYEQYF. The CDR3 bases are TGTGCCAGCAGTCCCCCCGGACAGGGCTTATACGAGCAGTACTTC.

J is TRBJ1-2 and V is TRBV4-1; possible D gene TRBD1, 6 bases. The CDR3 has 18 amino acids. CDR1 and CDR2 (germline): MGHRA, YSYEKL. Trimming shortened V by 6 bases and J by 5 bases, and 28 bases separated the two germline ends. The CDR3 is CASRHVFDRRTAQYGYTF. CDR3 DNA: TGCGCCAGCAGACACGTATTTGACAGGAGAACGGCCCAGTATGGCTACACCTTC.

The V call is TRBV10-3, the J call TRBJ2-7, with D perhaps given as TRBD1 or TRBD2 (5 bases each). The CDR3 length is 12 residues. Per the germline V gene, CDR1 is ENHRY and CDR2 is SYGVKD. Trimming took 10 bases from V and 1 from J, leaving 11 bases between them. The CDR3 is CATRGGSYEQYF. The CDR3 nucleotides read TGTGCCACCCGTGGGGGATCCTACGAGCAGTACTTC.

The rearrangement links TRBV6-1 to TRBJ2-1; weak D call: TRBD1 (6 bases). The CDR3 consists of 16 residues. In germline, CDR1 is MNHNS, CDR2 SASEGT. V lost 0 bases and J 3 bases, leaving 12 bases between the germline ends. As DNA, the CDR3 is TGTGCCAGCAGTGAAGCCGTACAGGGCCTCTACAATGAGCAGTTCTTC. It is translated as CASSEAVQGLYNEQFF.

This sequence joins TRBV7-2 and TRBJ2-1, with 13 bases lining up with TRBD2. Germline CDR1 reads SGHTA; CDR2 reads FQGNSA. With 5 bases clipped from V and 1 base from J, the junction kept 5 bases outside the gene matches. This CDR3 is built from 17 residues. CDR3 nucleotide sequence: TGTGCCAGCAGCCGAACTAGCGGGAGGGTTTCCTACAATGAGCAGTTCTTC. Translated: CASSRTSGRVSYNEQFF.

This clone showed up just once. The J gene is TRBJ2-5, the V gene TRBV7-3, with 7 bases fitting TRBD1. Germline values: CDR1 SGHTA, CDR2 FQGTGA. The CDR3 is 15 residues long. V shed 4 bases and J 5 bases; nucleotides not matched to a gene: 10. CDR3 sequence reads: CASSSYRGRPETQYF. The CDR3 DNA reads TGTGCCAGCAGCTCGTACAGGGGCCGCCCGGAGACCCAGTACTTC.

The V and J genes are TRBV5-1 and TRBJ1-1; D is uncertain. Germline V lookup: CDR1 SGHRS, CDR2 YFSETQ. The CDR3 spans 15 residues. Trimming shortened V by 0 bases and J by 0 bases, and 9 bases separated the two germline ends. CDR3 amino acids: CASSLDVAVNTEAFF. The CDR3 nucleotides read TGCGCCAGCAGCTTGGATGTCGCCGTGAACACTGAAGCTTTCTTT.

This chain's CDR3 is CASSERWRGSQPQHF. In DNA form, the CDR3 reads TGTGCCAGCAGTGAACGGTGGAGAGGCTCTCAGCCCCAGCATTTT. V usage is TRBV6-1 and J usage is TRBJ1-5; D ambiguous. V was shortened by 2 bases and J by 6 bases, with 14 bases between the two germline ends. There are 15 residues in the CDR3. Germline V gene lookup returns CDR1 MNHNS and CDR2 SASEGT.

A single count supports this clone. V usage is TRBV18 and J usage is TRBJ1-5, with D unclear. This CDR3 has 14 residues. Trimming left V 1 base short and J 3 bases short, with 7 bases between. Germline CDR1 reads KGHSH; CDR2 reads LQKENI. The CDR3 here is CASSPQGDNQPQHF. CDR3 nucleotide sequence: TGTGCCAGCTCACCACAGGGCGACAATCAGCCCCAGCATTTT.

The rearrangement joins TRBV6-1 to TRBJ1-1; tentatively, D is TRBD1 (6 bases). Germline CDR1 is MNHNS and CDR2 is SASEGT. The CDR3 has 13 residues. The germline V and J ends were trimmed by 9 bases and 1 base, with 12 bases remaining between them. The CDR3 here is CASRDTPNTEAFF. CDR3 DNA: TGTGCCAGTAGGGACACGCCGAACACTGAAGCTTTCTTT.

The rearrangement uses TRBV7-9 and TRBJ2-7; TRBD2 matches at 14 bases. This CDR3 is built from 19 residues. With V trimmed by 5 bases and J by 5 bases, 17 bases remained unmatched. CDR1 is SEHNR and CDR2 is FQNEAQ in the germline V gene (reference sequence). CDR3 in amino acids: CASSLKYTGTSGSGHEQYF. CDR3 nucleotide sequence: TGTGCCAGCAGCCTAAAATACACGGGGACTAGCGGGAGTGGCCACGAGCAGTACTTC.

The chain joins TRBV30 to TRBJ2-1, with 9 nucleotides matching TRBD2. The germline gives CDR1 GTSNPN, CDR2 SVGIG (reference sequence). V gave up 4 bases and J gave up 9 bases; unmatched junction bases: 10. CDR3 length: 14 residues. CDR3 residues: CAWKMAGGPLEQFF. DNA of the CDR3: TGTGCCTGGAAGATGGCGGGAGGGCCGCTTGAGCAGTTCTTC.

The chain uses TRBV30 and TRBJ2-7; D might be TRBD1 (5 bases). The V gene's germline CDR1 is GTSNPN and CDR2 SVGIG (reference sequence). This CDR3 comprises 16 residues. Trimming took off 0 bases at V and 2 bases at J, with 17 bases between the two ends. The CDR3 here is CAWSVLWGIETYEQYF. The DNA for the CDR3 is TGTGCCTGGAGTGTACTCTGGGGCATTGAAACCTACGAGCAGTACTTC. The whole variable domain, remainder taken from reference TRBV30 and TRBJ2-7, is SQTIHQWPATLVQPVGSPLSLECTVEGTSNPNLYWYRQAAGRGLQLLFYSVGIGQISSEVPQNLSASRPQDRQFILSSKKLLLSDSGFYLCAWSVLWGIETYEQYFGPGTRLTVT.

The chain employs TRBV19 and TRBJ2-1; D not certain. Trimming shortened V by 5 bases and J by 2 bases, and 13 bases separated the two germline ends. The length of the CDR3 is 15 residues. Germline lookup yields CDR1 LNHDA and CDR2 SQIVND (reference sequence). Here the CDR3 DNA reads TGTGCCAGTAGTGTGCTTCTCGGGCCCTACAATGAGCAGTTCTTC. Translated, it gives CASSVLLGPYNEQFF. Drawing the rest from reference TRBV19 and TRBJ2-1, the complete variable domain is DGGITQSPKYLFRKEGQNVTLSCEQNLNHDAMYWYRQDPGQGLRLIYYSQIVNDFQKGDIAEGYSVSREKKESFPLTVTSAQKNPTAFYLCASSVLLGPYNEQFFGPGTRLTVL.

This CDR3 reads CASSLAGGTENTEAFF. In nucleotides, the CDR3 is TGTGCCAGCAGCTTAGCTGGCGGGACAGAAAACACTGAAGCTTTCTTT. The chain links TRBV7-9 to TRBJ1-1, with 7 bases fitting TRBD1. This CDR3 region has 16 residues. Trimming removed 0 bases from V and 2 bases from J; junction bases left unmatched: 6. CDR1 is SEHNR, CDR2 FQNEAQ, per germline (reference sequence).

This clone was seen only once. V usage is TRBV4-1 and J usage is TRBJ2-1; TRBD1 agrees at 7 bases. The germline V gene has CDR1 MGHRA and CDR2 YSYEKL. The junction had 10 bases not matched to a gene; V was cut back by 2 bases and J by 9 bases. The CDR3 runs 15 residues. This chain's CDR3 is CASSQPNRQGPEQFF. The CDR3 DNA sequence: TGCGCCAGCAGCCAACCCAATAGACAGGGTCCTGAGCAGTTCTTC.

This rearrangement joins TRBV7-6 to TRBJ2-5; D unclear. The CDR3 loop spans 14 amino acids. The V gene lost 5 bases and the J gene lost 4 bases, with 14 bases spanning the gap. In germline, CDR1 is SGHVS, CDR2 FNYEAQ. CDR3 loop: CASSPFSLRETQYF. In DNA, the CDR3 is TGTGCCAGCAGCCCCTTTTCGCTCCGAGAGACCCAGTACTTC. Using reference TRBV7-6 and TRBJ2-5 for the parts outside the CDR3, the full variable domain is GAGVSQSPRYKVTKRGQDVALRCDPISGHVSLYWYRQALGQGPEFLTYFNYEAQQDKSGLPNDRFSAERPEGSISTLTIQRTEQRDSAMYRCASSPFSLRETQYFGPGTRLLVL.